The table lists the clone carrying this TCR beta chain with many counts. Its antigen remains unidentified. The sample comes from a study of early T cells in non-severe SARS-CoV-2 infection. Overall study findings and caveats: There was a bias toward anti-spike CD8 responses in VDJdb matching, which missed private and CD4 specificities.

TCRdb itself ran the 5' RACE reads through MiXCR, one entry per CDR3 protein. This sample yields about 26,000 distinct CDR3 sequences, of which about 3.8% are seen a single time; about 6.3% belongs to the top ten. Germline trimming cut 6 bases from V and 3 bases from J; bases unmatched to any gene: 2. Germline CDR1 and CDR2: MNHEY and SVGAGI. CDR3 length equals 14 residues. The rearrangement uses TRBV6-5 and TRBJ2-5; 12 positions agree with TRBD2. This clonotype originated in an adult who was a healthcare worker with PCR-confirmed SARS-CoV-2 infection or an uninfected control (not recorded which). The sequenced sample consisted of whole blood. CDR3: CASRRLAGEETQYF. The CDR3 nucleotides are TGTGCCAGCAGGCGACTAGCGGGAGAAGAGACCCAGTACTTC.